Listed here is a single T cell receptor beta chain. As yet, its antigen is unknown. A read error may be the cause here, since a much bigger clone is one base away. Germline V gene lookup returns CDR1 ENHRY and CDR2 SYGVKD. This CDR3 contains 13 residues. Profiling that covered TCR beta VDJ and CDR3 relied on genomic DNA as its template. Each CDR3 protein gets one entry after TCRdb re-called the reads with MiXCR. The sample holds over 150,000 distinct CDR3 sequences, around 50% seen once. All sequencing subjects had displayed CD8+CD57+ cell expansion on flow cytometry. The data stem from a study of CD8+CD57+ T cells in acquired aplastic anemia. Overall study results and limits: Patients shared 25 to 35 CD8+ CDR3 sequences with controls.

The sample was sorted CD4+, CD8+, or CD8+CD57+ T cells (not recorded which) from PBMCs. The chain uses TRBV10-3 and TRBJ1-1; TRBD1 might be the D (5 bases). The TCR sequence derives from a human donor with aplastic anemia. The CDR3 DNA follows: TGTGCCAGCAGTGTTGGGGGAGTCACTGGAGCTTTCTTT. The encoded protein is CASSVGGVTGAFF.